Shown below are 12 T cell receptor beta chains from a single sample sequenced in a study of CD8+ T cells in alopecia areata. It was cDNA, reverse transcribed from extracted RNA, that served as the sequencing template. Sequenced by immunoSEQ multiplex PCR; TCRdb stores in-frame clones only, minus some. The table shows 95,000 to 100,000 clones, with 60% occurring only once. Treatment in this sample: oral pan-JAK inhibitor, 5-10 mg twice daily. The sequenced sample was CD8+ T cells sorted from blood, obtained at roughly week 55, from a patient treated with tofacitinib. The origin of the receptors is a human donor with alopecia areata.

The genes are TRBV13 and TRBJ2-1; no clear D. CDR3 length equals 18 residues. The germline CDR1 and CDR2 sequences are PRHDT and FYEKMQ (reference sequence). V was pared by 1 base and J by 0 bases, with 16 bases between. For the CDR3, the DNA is TGTGCCAGCAGCTTAGCACTGAGCCCGAGGAGCTCCTACAATGAGCAGTTCTTC. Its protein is CASSLALSPRSSYNEQFF.

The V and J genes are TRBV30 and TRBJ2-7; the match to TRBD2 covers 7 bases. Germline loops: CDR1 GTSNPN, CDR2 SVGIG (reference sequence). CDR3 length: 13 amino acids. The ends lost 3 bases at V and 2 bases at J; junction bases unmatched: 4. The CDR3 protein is CAWRAGPTYEQYF. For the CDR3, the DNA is TGTGCCTGGAGAGCGGGACCCACCTACGAGCAGTACTTC.

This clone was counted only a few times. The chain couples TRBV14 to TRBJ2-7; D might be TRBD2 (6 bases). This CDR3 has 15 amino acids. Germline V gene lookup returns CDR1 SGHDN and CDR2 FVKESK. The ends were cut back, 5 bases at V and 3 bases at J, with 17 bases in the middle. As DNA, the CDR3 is TGTGCCAGCAGCAGCAGAGATCTCGGGGGCTACGAGCAGTACTTC. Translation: CASSSRDLGGYEQYF.

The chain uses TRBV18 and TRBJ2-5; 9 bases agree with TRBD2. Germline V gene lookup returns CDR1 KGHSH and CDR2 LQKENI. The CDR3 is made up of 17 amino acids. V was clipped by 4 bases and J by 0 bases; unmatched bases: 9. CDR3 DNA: TGTGCCAGCTCACGCCCCGCCAGCGGGGGGAACCAAGAGACCCAGTACTTC. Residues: CASSRPASGGNQETQYF.

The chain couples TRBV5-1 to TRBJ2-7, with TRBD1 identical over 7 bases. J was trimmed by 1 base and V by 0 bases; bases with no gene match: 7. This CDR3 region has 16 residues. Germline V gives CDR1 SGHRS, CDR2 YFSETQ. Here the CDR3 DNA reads TGCGCCAGCAGCTTGGCTCGGGGACAGCTGTCCTACGAGCAGTACTTC. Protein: CASSLARGQLSYEQYF.

The CDR3 nucleotides are TGTGCCAGCAGTTACAGAACAGGTGGAGGCGGGGAGCTGTTTTTT. Protein sequence: CASSYRTGGGGELFF. The chain employs TRBV6-5 and TRBJ2-2; D tentatively fits TRBD1 or TRBD2 (5 bases each). V was trimmed by 2 bases and J by 7 bases, leaving 14 bases between them. The CDR3 is 15 amino acids. The germline CDR1 and CDR2 sequences are MNHEY and SVGAGI.

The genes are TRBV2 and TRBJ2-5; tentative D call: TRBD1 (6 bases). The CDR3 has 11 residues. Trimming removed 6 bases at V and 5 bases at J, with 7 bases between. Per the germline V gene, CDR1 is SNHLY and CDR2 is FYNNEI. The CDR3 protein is CASRDSETQYF. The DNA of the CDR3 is TGTGCCAGCAGGGACAGCGAGACCCAGTACTTC.

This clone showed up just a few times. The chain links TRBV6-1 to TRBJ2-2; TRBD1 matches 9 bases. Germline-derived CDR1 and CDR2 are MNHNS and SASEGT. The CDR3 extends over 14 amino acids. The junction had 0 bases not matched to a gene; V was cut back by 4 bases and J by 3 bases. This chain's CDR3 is CASSGTGDTGELFF. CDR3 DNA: TGTGCCAGCAGTGGGACAGGGGACACCGGGGAGCTGTTTTTT.

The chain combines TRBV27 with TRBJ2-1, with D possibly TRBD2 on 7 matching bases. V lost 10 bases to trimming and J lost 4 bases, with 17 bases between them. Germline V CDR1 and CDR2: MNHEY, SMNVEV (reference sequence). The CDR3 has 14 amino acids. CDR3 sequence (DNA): TGTGCCACTACGTGGGGGGGGCCTTACAATGAGCAGTTCTTC. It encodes CATTWGGPYNEQFF.

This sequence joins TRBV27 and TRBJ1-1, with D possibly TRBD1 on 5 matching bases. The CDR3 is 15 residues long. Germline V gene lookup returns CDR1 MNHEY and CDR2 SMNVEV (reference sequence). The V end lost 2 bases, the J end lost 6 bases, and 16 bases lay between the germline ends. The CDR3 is CASSLTGREVPEAFF. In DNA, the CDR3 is TGTGCCAGCAGTTTAACTGGCAGGGAGGTCCCTGAAGCTTTCTTT.

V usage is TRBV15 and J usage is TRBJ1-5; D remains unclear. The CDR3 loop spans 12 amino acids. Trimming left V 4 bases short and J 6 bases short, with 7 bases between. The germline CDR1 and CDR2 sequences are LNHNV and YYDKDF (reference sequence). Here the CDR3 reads CATSTEGQPQHF. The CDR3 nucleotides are TGTGCCACCAGCACTGAGGGTCAGCCCCAGCATTTT.

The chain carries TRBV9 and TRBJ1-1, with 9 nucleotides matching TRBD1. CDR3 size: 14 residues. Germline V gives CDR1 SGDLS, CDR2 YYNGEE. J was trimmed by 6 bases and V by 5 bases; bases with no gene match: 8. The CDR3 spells CASRGTGNPSEAFF. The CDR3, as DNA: TGTGCCAGCAGGGGGACAGGGAATCCCTCTGAAGCTTTCTTT. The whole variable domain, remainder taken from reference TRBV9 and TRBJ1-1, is DSGVTQTPKHLITATGQRVTLRCSPRSGDLSVYWYQQSLDQGLQFLIQYYNGEERAKGNILERFSAQQFPDLHSELNLSSLELGDSALYFCASRGTGNPSEAFFGQGTRLTVV.